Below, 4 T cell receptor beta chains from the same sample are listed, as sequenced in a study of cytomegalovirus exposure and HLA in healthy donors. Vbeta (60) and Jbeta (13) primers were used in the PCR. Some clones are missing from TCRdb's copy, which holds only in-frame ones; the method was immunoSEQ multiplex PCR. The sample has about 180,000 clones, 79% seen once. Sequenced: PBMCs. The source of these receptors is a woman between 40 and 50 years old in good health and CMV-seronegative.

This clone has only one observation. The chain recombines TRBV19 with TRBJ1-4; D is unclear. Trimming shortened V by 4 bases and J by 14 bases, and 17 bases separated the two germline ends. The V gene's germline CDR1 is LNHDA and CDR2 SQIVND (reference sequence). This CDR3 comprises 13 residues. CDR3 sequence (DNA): TGTGCCAGTAGTAGTCAGAGTACGGGAGGTCTGTTTTTT. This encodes CASSSQSTGGLFF.

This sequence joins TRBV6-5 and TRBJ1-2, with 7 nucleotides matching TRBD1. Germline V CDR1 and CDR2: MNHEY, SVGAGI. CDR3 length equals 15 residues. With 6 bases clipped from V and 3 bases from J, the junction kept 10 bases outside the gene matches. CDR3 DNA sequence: TGTGCCAGCAGCACTGACAGGGCTGAGGACTATGGCTACACCTTC. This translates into CASSTDRAEDYGYTF.

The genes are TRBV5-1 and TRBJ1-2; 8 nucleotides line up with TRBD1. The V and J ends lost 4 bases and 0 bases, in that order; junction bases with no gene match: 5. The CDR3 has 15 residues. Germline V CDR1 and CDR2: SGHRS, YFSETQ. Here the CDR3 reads CASSIGQGANYGYTF. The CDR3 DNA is TGCGCCAGCAGCATTGGACAGGGAGCTAACTATGGCTACACCTTC.

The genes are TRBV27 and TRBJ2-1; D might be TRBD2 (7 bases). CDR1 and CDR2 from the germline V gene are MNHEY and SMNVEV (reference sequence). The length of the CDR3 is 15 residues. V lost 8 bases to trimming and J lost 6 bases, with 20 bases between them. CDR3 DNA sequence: TGTGCCAGCGGATCACAGGGTTGGGGGGGCAATGAGCAGTTCTTC. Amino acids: CASGSQGWGGNEQFF.